This T cell receptor beta chain was captured in a study of T cell repertoires in cytomegalovirus infection (dated by TCRdb to between 2019 and 2020). Context from the whole study: Recently identified HLA-C-restricted CMV epitopes, whose presentation resists viral immunomodulation, were targeted by peptide stimulations together with well-studied HLA-B-restricted epitopes. Because public TCR beta signatures pointed to carriage of CMV infection together with the matching HLA type, the HLA type of each donor mattered for the analysis. What the authors observed across the whole study: The ex vivo response was dominated by HLA-C-restricted CMV-specific TCR beta clonotypes, which also provided the single most frequent clonotype in two of eight donors. Carriers of CMV infection plus the relevant HLA type were discriminated by the cumulative frequency of public TCR beta family members in the study cohort and in an independent approximately 340-donor cohort.

For CDR1 and CDR2, the germline V gene (reference sequence) lists LNHDA and SQIVND. V loses 5 bases of germline sequence and J loses 0 bases, and the interval between the two ends is 8 bases. From the cysteine through the phenylalanine, the CDR3 covers 15 amino acids. Just CDR3 DNA is preserved here, 45 bases in frame from base 1. Reads for this sample came from an Illumina HiSeq 1500. TCRdb's own reprocessing of the public reads used fastp at Q25 and MiXCR and kept productive beta chains. Every distinct CDR3 protein forms one entry, paired with its most common genes and DNA. The table for this sample lists about 700,000 distinct CDR3 sequences; approximately 33% of them were counted only once. The ten largest clonotypes hold over 15% of the sample. About this clonotype: Its antigen is still unknown. No per-base quality is available; no much larger clone lies one base away.

Taken with the paper, the label for treatment or condition translates to: in vitro stimulation with specific CMV peptide epitopes to enrich CMV-specific T cells. The receptor's source is a human donor in good health (CMV status not recorded). Some clones in this sample may be carry-over from other donors' samples. The sequences come from cultured PBMCs, collected from culture after CMV antigen stimulation. The rearrangement combines TRBV19 with TRBJ2-6, with no confident D gene call. The encoded CDR3 is CASSSLTSGANVLTF. DNA sequence: TGTGCCAGTAGTTCGCTTACCTCTGGGGCCAACGTCCTGACTTTC. Beyond the CDR3, the reference TRBV19 and TRBJ2-6 genes provide the residues; the full variable domain reads: DGGITQSPKYLFRKEGQNVTLSCEQNLNHDAMYWYRQDPGQGLRLIYYSQIVNDFQKGDIAEGYSVSREKKESFPLTVTSAQKNPTAFYLCASSSLTSGANVLTFGAGSRLTVL.